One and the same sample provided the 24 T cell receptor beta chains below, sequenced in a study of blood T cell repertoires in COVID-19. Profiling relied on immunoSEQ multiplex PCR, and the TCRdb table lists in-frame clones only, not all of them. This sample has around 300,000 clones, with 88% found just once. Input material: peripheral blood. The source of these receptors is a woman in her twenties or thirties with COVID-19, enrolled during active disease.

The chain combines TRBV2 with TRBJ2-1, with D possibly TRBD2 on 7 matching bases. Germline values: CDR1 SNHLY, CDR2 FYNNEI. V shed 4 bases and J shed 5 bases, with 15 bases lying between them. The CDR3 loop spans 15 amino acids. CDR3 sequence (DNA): TGTGCCAGCAGTGTGCGGCGGGGGCCCGACAATGAGCAGTTCTTC. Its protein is CASSVRRGPDNEQFF.

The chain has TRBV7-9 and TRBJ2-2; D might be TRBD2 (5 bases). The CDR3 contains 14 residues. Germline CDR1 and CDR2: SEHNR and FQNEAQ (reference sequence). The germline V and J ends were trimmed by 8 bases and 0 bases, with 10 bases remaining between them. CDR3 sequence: CASSGISNTGELFF. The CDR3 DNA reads TGTGCCAGCTCGGGGATTTCGAACACCGGGGAGCTGTTTTTT.

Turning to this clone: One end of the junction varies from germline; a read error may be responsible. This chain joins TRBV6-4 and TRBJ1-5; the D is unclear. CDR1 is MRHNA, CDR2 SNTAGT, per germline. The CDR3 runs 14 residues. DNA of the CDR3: TGTGCCGGCAGTCCCGACGGGGATAATCAGCCCCAGCATTTT. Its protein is CAGSPDGDNQPQHF.

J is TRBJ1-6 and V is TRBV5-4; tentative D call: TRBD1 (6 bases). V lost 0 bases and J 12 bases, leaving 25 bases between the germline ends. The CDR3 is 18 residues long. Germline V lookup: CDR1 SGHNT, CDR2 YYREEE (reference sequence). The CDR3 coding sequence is TGTGCCAGCAGCTTGGCCCGATTCGCGGGGGCCGCTATTCGACCCCTCCACTTT. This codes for CASSLARFAGAAIRPLHF.

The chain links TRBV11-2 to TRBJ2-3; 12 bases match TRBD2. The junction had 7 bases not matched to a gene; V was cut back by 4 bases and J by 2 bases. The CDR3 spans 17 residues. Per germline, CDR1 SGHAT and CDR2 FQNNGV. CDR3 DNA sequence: TGTGCCAGCAGCTCTAGCGGGGGGGTCTCCTACACAGATACGCAGTATTTT. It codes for CASSSSGGVSYTDTQYF. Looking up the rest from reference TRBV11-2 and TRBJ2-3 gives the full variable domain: EAGVAQSPRYKIIEKRQSVAFWCNPISGHATLYWYQQILGQGPKLLIQFQNNGVVDDSQLPKDRFSAERLKGVDSTLKIQPAKLEDSAVYLCASSSSGGVSYTDTQYFGPGTRLTVL.

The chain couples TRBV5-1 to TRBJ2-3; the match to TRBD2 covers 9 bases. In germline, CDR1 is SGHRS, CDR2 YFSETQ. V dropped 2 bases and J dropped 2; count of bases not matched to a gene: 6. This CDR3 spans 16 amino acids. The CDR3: CASSLSASGNTDTQYF. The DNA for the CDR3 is TGCGCCAGCAGCTTAAGTGCTAGCGGGAACACAGATACGCAGTATTTT.

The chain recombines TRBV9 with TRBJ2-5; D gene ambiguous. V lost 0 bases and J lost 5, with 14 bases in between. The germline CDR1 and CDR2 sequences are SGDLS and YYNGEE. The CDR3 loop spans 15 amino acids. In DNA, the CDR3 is TGTGCCAGCAGCGTAGAATTTTGGCGGAAGGAGACCCAGTACTTC. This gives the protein CASSVEFWRKETQYF.

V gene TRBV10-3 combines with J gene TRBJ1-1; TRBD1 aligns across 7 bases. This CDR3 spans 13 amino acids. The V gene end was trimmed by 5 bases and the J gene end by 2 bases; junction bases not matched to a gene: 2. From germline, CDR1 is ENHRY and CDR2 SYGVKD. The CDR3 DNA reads TGTGCCATCAGTACAGGGGAAAACACTGAAGCTTTCTTT. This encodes CAISTGENTEAFF.

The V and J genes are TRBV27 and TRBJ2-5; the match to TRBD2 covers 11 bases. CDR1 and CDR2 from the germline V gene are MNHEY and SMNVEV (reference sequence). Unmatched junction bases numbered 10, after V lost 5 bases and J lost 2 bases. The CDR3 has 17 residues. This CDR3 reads CASSGTTSGVRQETQYF. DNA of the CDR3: TGTGCCAGCAGTGGGACGACTAGCGGGGTCCGGCAAGAGACCCAGTACTTC.

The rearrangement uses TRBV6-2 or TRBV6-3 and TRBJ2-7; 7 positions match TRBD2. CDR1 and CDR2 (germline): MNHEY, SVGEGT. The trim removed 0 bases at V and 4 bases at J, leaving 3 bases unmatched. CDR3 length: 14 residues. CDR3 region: CASSYSSSGYEQYV. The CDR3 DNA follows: TGTGCCAGCAGTTACTCCTCTAGCGGTTACGAGCAGTACGTC.

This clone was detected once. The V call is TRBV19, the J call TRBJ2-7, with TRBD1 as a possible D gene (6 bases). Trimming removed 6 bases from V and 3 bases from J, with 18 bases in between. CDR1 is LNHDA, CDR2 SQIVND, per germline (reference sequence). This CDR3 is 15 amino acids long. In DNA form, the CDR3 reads TGTGCCAGTAGCTACTCCGGACAGTTTCTCTACGAGCAGTACTTC. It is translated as CASSYSGQFLYEQYF.

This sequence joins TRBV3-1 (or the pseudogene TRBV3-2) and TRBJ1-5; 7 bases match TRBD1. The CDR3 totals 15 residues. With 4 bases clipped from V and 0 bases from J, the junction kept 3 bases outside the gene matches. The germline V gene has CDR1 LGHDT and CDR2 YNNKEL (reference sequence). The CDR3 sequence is CASSPGTASNQPQHF. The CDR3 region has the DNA TGTGCCAGCAGCCCTGGGACAGCTAGCAATCAGCCCCAGCATTTT.

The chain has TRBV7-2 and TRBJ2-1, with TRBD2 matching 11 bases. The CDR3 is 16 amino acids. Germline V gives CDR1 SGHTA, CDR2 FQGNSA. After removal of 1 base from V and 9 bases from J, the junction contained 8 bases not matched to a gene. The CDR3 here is CASSLGASGGQGEQFF. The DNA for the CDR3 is TGTGCCAGCAGCTTAGGGGCTAGCGGGGGGCAGGGTGAGCAGTTCTTC.

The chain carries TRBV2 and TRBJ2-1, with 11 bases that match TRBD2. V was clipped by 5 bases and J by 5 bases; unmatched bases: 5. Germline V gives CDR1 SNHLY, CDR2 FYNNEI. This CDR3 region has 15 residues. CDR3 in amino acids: CASSPLAGGDNEQFF. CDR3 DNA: TGTGCCAGCAGTCCCCTAGCGGGGGGCGACAATGAGCAGTTCTTC.

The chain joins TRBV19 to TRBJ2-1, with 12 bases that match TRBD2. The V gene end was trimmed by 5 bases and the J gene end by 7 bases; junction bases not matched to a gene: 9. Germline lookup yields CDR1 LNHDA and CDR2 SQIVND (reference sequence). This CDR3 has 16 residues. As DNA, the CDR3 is TGTGCCAGTAGTCCACTGCTAGCGGGGGGGCGGAATGAGCAGTTCTTC. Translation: CASSPLLAGGRNEQFF.

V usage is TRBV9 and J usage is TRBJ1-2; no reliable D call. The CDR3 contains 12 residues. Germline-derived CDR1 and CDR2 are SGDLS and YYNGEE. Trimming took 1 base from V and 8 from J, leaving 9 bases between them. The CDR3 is CASSVSGRGYTF. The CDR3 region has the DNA TGTGCCAGCAGCGTATCAGGTCGCGGCTACACCTTC.

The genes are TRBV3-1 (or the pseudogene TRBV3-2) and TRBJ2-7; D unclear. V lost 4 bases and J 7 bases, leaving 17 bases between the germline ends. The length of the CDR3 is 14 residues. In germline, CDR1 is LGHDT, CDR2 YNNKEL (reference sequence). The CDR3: CASSLSVVRREQYF. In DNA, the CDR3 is TGTGCCAGCAGCCTATCGGTAGTTCGTCGTGAGCAGTACTTC.

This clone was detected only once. CDR3 region: CASSLGRVPEETQYF. CDR3 nucleotide sequence: TGTGCCAGCAGTTTGGGCAGGGTGCCCGAGGAGACCCAGTACTTC. This chain uses TRBV6-5 with TRBJ2-5; TRBD1 is a possible D gene (5 bases). The length of the CDR3 is 15 residues. The germline V and J ends were trimmed by 4 bases and 5 bases, with 17 bases remaining between them. Germline CDR1 and CDR2: MNHEY and SVGAGI.

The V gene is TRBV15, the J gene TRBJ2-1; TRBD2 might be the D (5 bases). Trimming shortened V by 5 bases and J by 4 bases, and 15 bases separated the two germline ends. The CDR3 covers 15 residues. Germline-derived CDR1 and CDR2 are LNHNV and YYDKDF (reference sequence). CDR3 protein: CATSGQASGYNEQFF. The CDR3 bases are TGTGCCACCAGCGGGCAGGCTTCGGGATACAATGAGCAGTTCTTC.

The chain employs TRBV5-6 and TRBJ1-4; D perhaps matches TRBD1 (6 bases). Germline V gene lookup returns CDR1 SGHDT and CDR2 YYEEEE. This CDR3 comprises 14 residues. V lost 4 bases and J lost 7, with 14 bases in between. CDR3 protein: CASSSPKDSEKLFF. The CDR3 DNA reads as TGTGCCAGCAGCAGCCCAAAGGACAGTGAAAAACTGTTTTTT.

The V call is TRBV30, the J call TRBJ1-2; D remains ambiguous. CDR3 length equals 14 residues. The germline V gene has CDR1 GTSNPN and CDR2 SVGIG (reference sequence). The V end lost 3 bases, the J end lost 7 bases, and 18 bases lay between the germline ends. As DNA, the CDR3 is TGTGCCTGGAGCGAGGACTGGGAGGGTTTTGGCTACACCTTC. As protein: CAWSEDWEGFGYTF.

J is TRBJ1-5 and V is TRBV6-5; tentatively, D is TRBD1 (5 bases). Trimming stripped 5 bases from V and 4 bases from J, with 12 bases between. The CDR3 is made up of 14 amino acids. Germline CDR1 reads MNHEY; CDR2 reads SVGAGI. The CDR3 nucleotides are TGTGCCAGCAGTCAAACCCGGGGGAATCAGCCCCAGCATTTT. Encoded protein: CASSQTRGNQPQHF.

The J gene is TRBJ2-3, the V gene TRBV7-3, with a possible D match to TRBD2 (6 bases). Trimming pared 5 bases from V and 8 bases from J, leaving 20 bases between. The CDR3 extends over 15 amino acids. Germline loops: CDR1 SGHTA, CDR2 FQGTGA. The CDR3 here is CASSPSAGSQGTQYF. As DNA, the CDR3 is TGTGCCAGCAGCCCAAGCGCCGGGAGTCAGGGTACGCAGTATTTT.

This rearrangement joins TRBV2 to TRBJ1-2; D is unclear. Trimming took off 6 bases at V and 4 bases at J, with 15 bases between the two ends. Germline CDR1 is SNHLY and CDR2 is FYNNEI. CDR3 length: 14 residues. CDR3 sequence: CASRGSFVVYGYTF. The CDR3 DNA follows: TGTGCCAGCAGGGGCTCGTTTGTAGTCTATGGCTACACCTTC.